Listed here is a single TCR beta chain. This CDR3 is built from 14 residues. V shed 5 bases and J 5 bases; nucleotides not matched to a gene: 5. Germline V CDR1 and CDR2: LGHNA, YSLEER. These data come from a study of radiotherapy plus CTLA-4 blockade in lung cancer. Receiving focal radiation plus CTLA-4 blockade with ipilimumab were patients who had chemo-refractory metastatic non-small-cell lung cancer. Using immunoSEQ multiplex PCR, the repertoire was profiled, and TCRdb retains in-frame clones only, with some absent. The table has tens of thousands of clones, 75% to 80% seen once. The J gene is TRBJ2-2, the V gene TRBV4-3; TRBD1 aligns across 7 bases. This receptor was obtained from a human donor with non-small cell lung cancer that progressed on radiotherapy plus ipilimumab. The specimen was peripheral blood, collected from a patient treated with radiotherapy plus ipilimumab. CDR3 in DNA: TGCGCCAGCAGCGCTGACAGGGCTACCGGGGAGCTGTTTTTT. It is translated as CASSADRATGELFF.